The source of this T cell receptor beta chain is a study of post-analysis software for immune sequencing data. In the study overall: The courses of disease that were included comprised relapsing-remitting, secondary progressive and progressive-relapsing multiple sclerosis.

The TCR beta cDNA libraries contained unique molecular identifiers. Via MiXCR, TCRdb re-called the PCR reads, giving one row per CDR3 protein. The sample includes 750,000 to 950,000 distinct CDR3 sequences, approximately 53% of them seen just once. Study conclusions and caveats: In patients, TRBV5-6, TRBV5-1 and TRBV20-1 belonged to five TRBV segments found more frequently than in controls.

The CDR3 runs to 13 residues. The V segment lost 5 bases and the J segment 8 bases; nucleotides outside the gene matches: 3. From germline, CDR1 is SQVTM and CDR2 ANQGSEA. In regard to this clonotype: Its antigen is not identified.

Sequenced input: blood. The sequence derives from a girl between 10 and 17 years old with multiple sclerosis. This sequence joins TRBV29-1 and TRBJ2-1; the match to TRBD2 covers 13 bases. CDR3 region: CSVRTSGRYEQFF. The CDR3 nucleotides are TGCAGCGTTCGGACTAGCGGGAGATATGAGCAGTTCTTC.